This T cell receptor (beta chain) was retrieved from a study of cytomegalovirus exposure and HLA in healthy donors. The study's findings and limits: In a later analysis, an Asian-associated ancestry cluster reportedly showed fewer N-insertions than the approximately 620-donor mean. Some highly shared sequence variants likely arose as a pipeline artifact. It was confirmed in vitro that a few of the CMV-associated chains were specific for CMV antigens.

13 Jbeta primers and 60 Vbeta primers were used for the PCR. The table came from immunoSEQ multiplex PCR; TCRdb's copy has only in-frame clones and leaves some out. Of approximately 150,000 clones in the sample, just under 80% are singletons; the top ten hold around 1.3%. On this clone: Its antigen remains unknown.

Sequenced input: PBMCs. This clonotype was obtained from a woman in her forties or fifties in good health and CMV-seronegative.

The CDR3 bases are TGCGCCAGCAGCCAAGCGGGGACAGGGGGTGATAATGAAAAACTGTTTTTT. Encoded protein: CASSQAGTGGDNEKLFF. This chain joins TRBV4-3 and TRBJ1-4, with 11 bases aligning to TRBD1. After removal of 1 base from V and 4 bases from J, the junction contained 5 bases not matched to a gene. This CDR3 spans 17 amino acids. Germline lookup yields CDR1 LGHNA and CDR2 YSLEER.